This is a list of T cell receptor beta chains from one sample in a study of blood T cell repertoires in COVID-19. Sequenced by immunoSEQ multiplex PCR; TCRdb stores in-frame clones only, minus some. This table holds 130,000 to 150,000 clones, roughly 81% found once. Sequences were obtained from peripheral blood. Receptors were obtained from a human donor with acute or convalescent COVID-19. The donor label of this sample is uncertain. Each CDR3 is given without its conserved first and last residue. Fields, in order: V gene, D gene, CDR3 protein. D genes are given only for firm matches.

v_call: TRBV5-1; d_call: TRBD1; cdr3_aa: ASSLTGVDGYT
v_call: TRBV30; d_call: TRBD2; cdr3_aa: AWSPFAGTITKELF
v_call: TRBV5-4; d_call: NA; cdr3_aa: ASSLGGLANEKLF
v_call: TRBV12-3/TRBV12-4; d_call: TRBD1; cdr3_aa: ASSPDRDQPQH
v_call: TRBV30; d_call: NA; cdr3_aa: AWNIRGSYGYT
v_call: TRBV12-3/TRBV12-4; d_call: TRBD1; cdr3_aa: ASRTGAGGYT
v_call: TRBV3-1/TRBV3-2; d_call: NA; cdr3_aa: ASSQVVGGDAF
v_call: TRBV6-5; d_call: NA; cdr3_aa: ASSYRGLVNTEAF
v_call: TRBV28; d_call: NA; cdr3_aa: ASSFPGVSYEQY
v_call: TRBV2; d_call: NA; cdr3_aa: ASMRGSREEKLF
v_call: TRBV5-1; d_call: TRBD2; cdr3_aa: ASSRQGLAGANEQF
v_call: TRBV27; d_call: NA; cdr3_aa: ASSLAGAGINEKLF
v_call: TRBV5-6; d_call: TRBD1; cdr3_aa: ASSLDRTGGYGYT
v_call: TRBV6-5; d_call: NA; cdr3_aa: ASSRGEGGYT
v_call: TRBV6-5; d_call: TRBD2; cdr3_aa: ASTIGLAGHNEQF
v_call: TRBV5-1; d_call: NA; cdr3_aa: ASSLAVTGHNYGYT
v_call: TRBV9; d_call: TRBD2; cdr3_aa: ASSPLAGGTRDTQY
v_call: TRBV11-2; d_call: TRBD1; cdr3_aa: ASSRDRGETQY
v_call: TRBV28; d_call: TRBD1; cdr3_aa: AIQLQGNYGYT
v_call: TRBV28; d_call: NA; cdr3_aa: ASSITHPNQPQH
v_call: TRBV19; d_call: TRBD2; cdr3_aa: ASSIFSGGGGTGELF
v_call: TRBV19; d_call: TRBD1; cdr3_aa: ASSVPNPGTGYGYT
v_call: TRBV7-9; d_call: NA; cdr3_aa: ASSLSFGDLDTQY
v_call: TRBV7-2; d_call: NA; cdr3_aa: ASSLTNGGAYEQY
v_call: TRBV29-1; d_call: TRBD1; cdr3_aa: SVGGGTGPGANVLT
v_call: TRBV7-2; d_call: TRBD2; cdr3_aa: ASSLAAELGEQF
v_call: TRBV6-2/TRBV6-3; d_call: NA; cdr3_aa: ASSTGQYSNQPQH
v_call: TRBV3-1/TRBV3-2; d_call: NA; cdr3_aa: ASSPLQLTGELF
v_call: TRBV6-4; d_call: NA; cdr3_aa: ASSEDFITQY
v_call: TRBV27; d_call: TRBD1; cdr3_aa: ASSLSAGQAPYEQY
v_call: TRBV27; d_call: NA; cdr3_aa: ASSLGGLGTGELF
v_call: TRBV7-2; d_call: NA; cdr3_aa: ASSPYLYYEQY
v_call: TRBV6-2/TRBV6-3; d_call: NA; cdr3_aa: ASSGSSGTPYNEQF
v_call: TRBV28; d_call: NA; cdr3_aa: AIRESGGRDYGYT
v_call: TRBV3-1/TRBV3-2; d_call: TRBD2; cdr3_aa: ASSQVGTSGGSWNEQF
v_call: TRBV4-3; d_call: NA; cdr3_aa: ASSQGASALNEQF
v_call: TRBV19; d_call: TRBD2; cdr3_aa: ASSLLAGDAGELF
v_call: TRBV30; d_call: NA; cdr3_aa: AWSPTGNNQPQH
v_call: TRBV27; d_call: NA; cdr3_aa: ASSSWGGGRGTEAF
v_call: TRBV6-2/TRBV6-3; d_call: TRBD2; cdr3_aa: ASSRPGGNEQF
v_call: TRBV3-1/TRBV3-2; d_call: TRBD2; cdr3_aa: ASSLHSRGGGYEQY
v_call: TRBV30; d_call: TRBD1; cdr3_aa: AWETRGAPGTDNYGYT
v_call: TRBV10-3; d_call: TRBD1; cdr3_aa: ATAPRGDRENSPLH
v_call: TRBV18; d_call: NA; cdr3_aa: ASSPAGQSEETQY
v_call: TRBV24-1; d_call: NA; cdr3_aa: ATSDSVQGYGYT